What follows are 19 T cell receptor beta chains derived from one specimen sequenced in a study of patients and donors after allogeneic stem cell transplantation. TCRdb re-called the RT-PCR reads with MiXCR, one entry per CDR3 protein. Of about 160,000 distinct CDR3 sequences listed, around 28% are singletons. Sequencing was performed on blood, either unsorted or a sorted T cell fraction (not recorded which). These receptor sequences come from a human donor who was either an allogeneic HSCT recipient or a stem cell or donor lymphocyte infusion donor (not recorded which). It is not recorded whose cells these are; they may come from a transplant donor.

The rearrangement joins TRBV5-6 to TRBJ2-7; D assignment may be TRBD1 or TRBD2 (5 bases each). CDR1 is SGHDT and CDR2 is YYEEEE in the germline V gene. The length of the CDR3 is 13 residues. Trimming removed 0 bases at V and 11 bases at J, with 15 bases between. CDR3 in DNA: TGTGCCAGCAGCTTGGCGGGTTTTGGGGACGAGTACTTC. Protein product: CASSLAGFGDEYF.

The rearrangement uses TRBV3-1 and TRBJ2-3; 9 bases are a match to TRBD2. The J segment lost 4 bases and the V segment lost 0 bases, leaving 11 bases of the junction unmatched. Germline CDR1 and CDR2: LGHDT and YNNKEL (reference sequence). The CDR3 loop spans 18 amino acids. The CDR3 loop is CASSQDLGIAGESDTQYF. CDR3 nucleotide sequence: TGTGCCAGCAGCCAAGATTTGGGAATAGCGGGAGAATCAGATACGCAGTATTTT.

This chain connects TRBV10-3 to TRBJ2-5, with 12 bases aligning to TRBD2. This CDR3 spans 14 amino acids. The trim removed 4 bases at V and 3 bases at J, leaving 0 bases unmatched. Germline loops: CDR1 ENHRY, CDR2 SYGVKD. The CDR3 reads CAISGLAGEETQYF. The CDR3 nucleotides are TGTGCCATCAGTGGACTAGCGGGAGAAGAGACCCAGTACTTC.

In its sample, this clonotype was seen a few times. This chain connects TRBV2 to TRBJ2-5; possibly TRBD2 for D (6 bases). The germline V gene has CDR1 SNHLY and CDR2 FYNNEI. The CDR3 has 14 amino acids. The ends were cut back, 10 bases at V and 0 bases at J, with 15 bases in the middle. The CDR3: CAIPRENHQETQYF. In nucleotides, the CDR3 is TGTGCCATCCCCCGGGAGAATCACCAAGAGACCCAGTACTTC. The full variable domain, rest sourced from reference TRBV2 and TRBJ2-5, is EPEVTQTPSHQVTQMGQEVILRCVPISNHLYFYWYRQILGQKVEFLVSFYNNEISEKSEIFDDQFSVERPDGSNFTLKIRSTKLEDSAMYFCAIPRENHQETQYFGPGTRLLVL.

This clonotype was observed once. The rearrangement links TRBV5-1 to TRBJ2-5, with TRBD2 matching 7 bases. Unmatched junction bases numbered 17, after V lost 2 bases and J lost 4 bases. The CDR3 is made up of 18 amino acids. Germline CDR1 and CDR2: SGHRS and YFSETQ. The CDR3 region is CASSLTRASGLSGETQYF. The CDR3 coding sequence is TGCGCCAGCAGCTTAACTAGGGCTAGCGGCCTTTCGGGAGAGACCCAGTACTTC.

Ten or more counts support this clonotype. The chain employs TRBV27 and TRBJ1-2; a weak D match, TRBD1 (5 bases). CDR1 is MNHEY and CDR2 is SMNVEV in the germline V gene (reference sequence). The CDR3 has 14 amino acids. Deletions cut 6 bases from V and 1 base from J, with 12 bases between. The CDR3 DNA is TGTGCCAGCAGGAGGGCAGGGATTAACTATGGCTACACCTTC. It specifies CASRRAGINYGYTF.

This sequence joins TRBV27 and TRBJ2-7; D tentatively reads TRBD1 or TRBD2 (6 bases each). The V end was cut by 2 bases, the J end by 2 bases, with 10 bases between. The germline V gene encodes CDR1 MNHEY and CDR2 SMNVEV (reference sequence). The CDR3 has 14 residues. CDR3 region: CASSLGGGAYEQYF. CDR3 DNA: TGTGCCAGCAGTTTAGGGGGCGGGGCCTACGAGCAGTACTTC.

The chain is built from TRBV18 and TRBJ1-1; perhaps TRBD1 as D (6 bases). The CDR3 is 16 amino acids. Between the trimmed V and J ends, which lost 2 bases and 3 bases, there was a span of 16 bases. Per the germline V gene, CDR1 is KGHSH and CDR2 is LQKENI. The CDR3 DNA reads as TGTGCCAGCTCACCAATGAGACAGGTCCCCGACACTGAAGCTTTCTTT. Encoded protein: CASSPMRQVPDTEAFF. Full variable domain (remainder filled in from reference TRBV18 and TRBJ1-1): NAGVMQNPRHLVRRRGQEARLRCSPMKGHSHVYWYRQLPEEGLKFMVYLQKENIIDESGMPKERFSAEFPKEGPSILRIQQVVRGDSAAYFCASSPMRQVPDTEAFFGQGTRLTVV.

The sample holds a few counts of this clonotype. The chain recombines TRBV20-1 with TRBJ2-7; D gene ambiguous. Germline V gene data show CDR1 as DFQATT and CDR2 as SNEGSKA (reference sequence). This CDR3 comprises 13 residues. V was shortened by 3 bases and J by 0 bases, with 9 bases between the two germline ends. CDR3 DNA: TGCAGTGCTAGTAAAACAGCCTCCTACGAGCAGTACTTC. It specifies CSASKTASYEQYF.

This clonotype was observed a few times. This chain uses TRBV6-2 or TRBV6-3 with TRBJ2-7, with D perhaps matching TRBD2 (6 bases). The CDR3 runs 12 residues. V gave up 6 bases and J gave up 6 bases, with 12 bases separating them. CDR1 is MNHEY and CDR2 is SVGEGT in the germline V gene. The CDR3 nucleotides are TGTGCCAGCAGCTGGGAGGAAGGCGAGCAGTACTTC. This codes for CASSWEEGEQYF.

Only a few counts were recorded for this clonotype. This chain connects TRBV7-6 to TRBJ2-3; D call uncertain. Germline V gives CDR1 SGHVS, CDR2 FNYEAQ. The CDR3 covers 12 residues. The germline V and J ends were trimmed by 5 bases and 8 bases, with 11 bases remaining between them. CDR3 residues: CASSVSMGTQYF. The CDR3 DNA reads as TGTGCCAGCAGCGTATCCATGGGTACGCAGTATTTT. The complete variable domain, with remaining parts taken from reference TRBV7-6 and TRBJ2-3, reads GAGVSQSPRYKVTKRGQDVALRCDPISGHVSLYWYRQALGQGPEFLTYFNYEAQQDKSGLPNDRFSAERPEGSISTLTIQRTEQRDSAMYRCASSVSMGTQYFGPGTRLTVL.

The V gene is TRBV6-2 or TRBV6-3, the J gene TRBJ1-5, with TRBD1 as a possible D gene (6 bases). This CDR3 spans 14 amino acids. Trimming took 9 bases from V and 1 from J, leaving 13 bases between them. CDR1 is MNHEY, CDR2 SVGEGT, per germline. In DNA form, the CDR3 reads TGTGCCAGTATCGGGACAAACAGCAATCAGCCCCAGCATTTT. Translation gives CASIGTNSNQPQHF.

This chain links TRBV7-9 with TRBJ2-3; D is undetermined. CDR3 length: 15 residues. V was shortened by 2 bases and J by 9 bases, with 18 bases between the two germline ends. The germline CDR1 and CDR2 sequences are SEHNR and FQNEAQ (reference sequence). In nucleotides, the CDR3 is TGTGCCAGCAGCTTACCTGCGGACGGTTTAAAGACGCAGTATTTT. Protein product: CASSLPADGLKTQYF.

This clonotype came up a few times. The V gene is TRBV6-5, the J gene TRBJ1-1; 8 bases are shared with TRBD1. This CDR3 region has 13 residues. V lost 5 bases to trimming and J lost 7 bases; unmatched junction nucleotides: 6. Germline lookup yields CDR1 MNHEY and CDR2 SVGAGI. Written as DNA, the CDR3 is TGTGCCAGCAGTACGACAGGGGTGGTTGAAGCTTTCTTT. Translation: CASSTTGVVEAFF.

The V gene is TRBV29-1, the J gene TRBJ1-1; TRBD1 might be the D (6 bases). The CDR3 spans 14 residues. Germline assignment: CDR1 SQVTM and CDR2 ANQGSEA. V lost 4 bases, J lost 2 bases, and 14 bases lay in between. The CDR3, as DNA: TGCAGCGTTGTACTAAGGACAGTCAACACTGAAGCTTTCTTT. The encoded protein is CSVVLRTVNTEAFF.

The chain joins TRBV25-1 to TRBJ2-3; 7 bases line up with TRBD2. V shed 3 bases, J shed 6 bases, and the junction held 9 bases outside the gene matches. The CDR3 is 15 residues long. Germline lookup yields CDR1 MGHDK and CDR2 SYGVNS. CDR3 amino acids: CASSDRDYGADTQYF. The DNA of the CDR3 is TGTGCCAGCAGTGATCGGGACTATGGGGCCGATACGCAGTATTTT.

The chain has TRBV12-3 or TRBV12-4 and TRBJ2-2; no definite D call. Trimming pared 3 bases from V and 6 bases from J, leaving 11 bases between. This CDR3 has 14 residues. This chain's CDR3 is CASSFEGKAGELFF. The CDR3, as DNA: TGTGCCAGCAGTTTTGAAGGGAAGGCCGGGGAGCTGTTTTTT.

This clonotype has a handful of counts. The rearrangement links TRBV6-5 to TRBJ2-7; D is uncertain. Germline CDR1 reads MNHEY; CDR2 reads SVGAGI. This CDR3 has 13 residues. V shed 0 bases and J shed 6 bases, with 9 bases lying between them. For the CDR3, the DNA is TGTGCCAGCAGTTACTCAGGGTCTGGCGAGCAGTACTTC. Amino acid sequence: CASSYSGSGEQYF.

This clonotype was counted between two and nine times. The chain carries TRBV5-1 and TRBJ1-5; possibly TRBD1 for D (5 bases). With 0 bases removed from V and 7 bases from J, the gap between germline ends came to 11 bases. Germline V gene data show CDR1 as SGHRS and CDR2 as YFSETQ. This CDR3 is 14 amino acids long. CDR3: CASSLDGGSQPQHF. DNA for the CDR3: TGCGCCAGCAGCTTGGATGGGGGGTCACAGCCCCAGCATTTT.